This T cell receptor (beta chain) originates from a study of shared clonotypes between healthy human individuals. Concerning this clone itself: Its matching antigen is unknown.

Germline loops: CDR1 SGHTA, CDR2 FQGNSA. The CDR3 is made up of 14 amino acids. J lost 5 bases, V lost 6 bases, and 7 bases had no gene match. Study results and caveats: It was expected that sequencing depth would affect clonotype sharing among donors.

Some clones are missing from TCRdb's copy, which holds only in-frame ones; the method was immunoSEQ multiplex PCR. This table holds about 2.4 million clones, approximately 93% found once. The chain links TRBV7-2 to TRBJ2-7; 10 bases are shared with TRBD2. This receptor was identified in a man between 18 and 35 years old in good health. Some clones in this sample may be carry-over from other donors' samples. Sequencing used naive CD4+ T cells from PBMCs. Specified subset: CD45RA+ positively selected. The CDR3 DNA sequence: TGTGCCAGCAGACCAGGACTAGCGGTAGACGAGCAGTACTTC. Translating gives CASRPGLAVDEQYF. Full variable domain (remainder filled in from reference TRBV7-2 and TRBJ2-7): GAGVSQSPSNKVTEKGKDVELRCDPISGHTALYWYRQSLGQGLEFLIYFQGNSAPDKSGLPSDRFSAERTGGSVSTLTIQRTQQEDSAVYLCASRPGLAVDEQYFGPGTRLTVT.